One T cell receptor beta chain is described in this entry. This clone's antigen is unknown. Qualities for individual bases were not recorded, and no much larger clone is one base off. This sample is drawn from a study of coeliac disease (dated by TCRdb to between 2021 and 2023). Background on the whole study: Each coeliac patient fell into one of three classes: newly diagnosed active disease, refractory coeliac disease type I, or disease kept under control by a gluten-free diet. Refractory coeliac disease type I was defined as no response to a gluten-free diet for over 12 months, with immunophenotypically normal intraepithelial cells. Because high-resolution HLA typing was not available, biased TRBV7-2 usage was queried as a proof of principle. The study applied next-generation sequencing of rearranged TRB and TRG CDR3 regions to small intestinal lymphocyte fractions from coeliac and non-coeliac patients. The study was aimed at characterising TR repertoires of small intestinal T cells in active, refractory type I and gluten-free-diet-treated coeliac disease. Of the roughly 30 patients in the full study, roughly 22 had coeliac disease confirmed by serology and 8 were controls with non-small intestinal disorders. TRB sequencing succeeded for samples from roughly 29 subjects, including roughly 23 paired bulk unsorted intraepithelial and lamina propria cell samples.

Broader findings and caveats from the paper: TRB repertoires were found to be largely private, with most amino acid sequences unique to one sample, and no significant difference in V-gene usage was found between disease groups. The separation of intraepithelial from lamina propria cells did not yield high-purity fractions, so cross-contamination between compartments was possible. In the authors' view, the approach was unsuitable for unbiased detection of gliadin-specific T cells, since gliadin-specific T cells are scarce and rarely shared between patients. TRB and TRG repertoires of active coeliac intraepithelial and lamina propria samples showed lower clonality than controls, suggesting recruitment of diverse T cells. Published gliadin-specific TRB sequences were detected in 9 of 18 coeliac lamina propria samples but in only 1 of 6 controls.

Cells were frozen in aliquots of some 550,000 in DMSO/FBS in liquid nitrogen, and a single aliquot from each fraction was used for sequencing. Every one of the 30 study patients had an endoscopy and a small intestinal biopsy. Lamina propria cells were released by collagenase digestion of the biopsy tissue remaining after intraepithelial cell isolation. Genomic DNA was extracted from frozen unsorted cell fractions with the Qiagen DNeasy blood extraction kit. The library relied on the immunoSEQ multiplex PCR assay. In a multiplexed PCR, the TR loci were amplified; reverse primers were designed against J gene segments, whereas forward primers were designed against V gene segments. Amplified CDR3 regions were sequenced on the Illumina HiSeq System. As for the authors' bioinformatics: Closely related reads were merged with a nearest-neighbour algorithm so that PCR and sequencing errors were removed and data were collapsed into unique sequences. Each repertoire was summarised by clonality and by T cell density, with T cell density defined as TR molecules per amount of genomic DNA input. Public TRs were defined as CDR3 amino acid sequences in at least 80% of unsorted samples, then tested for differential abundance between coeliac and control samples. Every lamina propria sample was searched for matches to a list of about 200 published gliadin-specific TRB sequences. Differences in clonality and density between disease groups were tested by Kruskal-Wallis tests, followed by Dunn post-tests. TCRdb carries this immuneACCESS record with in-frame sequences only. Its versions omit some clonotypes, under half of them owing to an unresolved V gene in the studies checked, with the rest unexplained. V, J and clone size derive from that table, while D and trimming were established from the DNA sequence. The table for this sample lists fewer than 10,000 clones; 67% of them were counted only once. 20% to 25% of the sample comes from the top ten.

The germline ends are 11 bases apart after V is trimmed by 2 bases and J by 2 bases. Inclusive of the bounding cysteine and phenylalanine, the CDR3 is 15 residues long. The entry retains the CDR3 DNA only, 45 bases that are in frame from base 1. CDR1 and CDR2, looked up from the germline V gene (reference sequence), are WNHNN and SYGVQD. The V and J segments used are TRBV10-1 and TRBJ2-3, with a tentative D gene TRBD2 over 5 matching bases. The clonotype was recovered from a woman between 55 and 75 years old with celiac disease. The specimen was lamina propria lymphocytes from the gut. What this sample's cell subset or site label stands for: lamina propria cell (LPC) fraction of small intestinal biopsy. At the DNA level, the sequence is TGCGCCAGCAGTGAGAGGTCGGGAACCACAGATACGCAGTATTTT. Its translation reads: CASSERSGTTDTQYF.